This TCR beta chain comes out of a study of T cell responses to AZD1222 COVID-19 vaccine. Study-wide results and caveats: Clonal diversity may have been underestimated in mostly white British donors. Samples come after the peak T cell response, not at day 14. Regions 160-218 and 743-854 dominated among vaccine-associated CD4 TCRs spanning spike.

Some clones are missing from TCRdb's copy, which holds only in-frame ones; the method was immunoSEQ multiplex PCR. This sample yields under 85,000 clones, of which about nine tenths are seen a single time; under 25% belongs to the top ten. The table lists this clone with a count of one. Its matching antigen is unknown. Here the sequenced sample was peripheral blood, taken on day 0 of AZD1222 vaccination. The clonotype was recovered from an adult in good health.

In DNA form, the CDR3 reads TGTGCCAGCAGCTTAGACTACAGCTACAACACTGAAGCTTTCTTT. Its translation: CASSLDYSYNTEAFF. This chain joins TRBV7-2 and TRBJ1-1; no firm D call. V lost 1 base, J lost 2 bases, and 11 bases lay in between. Germline CDR1 is SGHTA and CDR2 is FQGNSA. There are 15 residues in the CDR3.